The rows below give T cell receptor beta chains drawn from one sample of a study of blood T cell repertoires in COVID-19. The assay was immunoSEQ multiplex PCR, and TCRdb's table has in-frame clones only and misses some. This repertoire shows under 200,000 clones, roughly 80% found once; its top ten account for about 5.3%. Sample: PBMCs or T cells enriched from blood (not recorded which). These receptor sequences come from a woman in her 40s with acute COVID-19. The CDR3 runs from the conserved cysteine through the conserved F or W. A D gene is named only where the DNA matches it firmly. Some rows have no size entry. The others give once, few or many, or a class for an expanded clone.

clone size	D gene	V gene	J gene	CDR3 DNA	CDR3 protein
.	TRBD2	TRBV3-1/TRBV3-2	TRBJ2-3	TGTGCCAGCAGCCATCAAGCGGGACGAAGCACAGATACGCAGTATTTT	CASSHQAGRSTDTQYF
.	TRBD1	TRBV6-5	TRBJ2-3	TGTGCCAGTGCTATTGGGACAGGGGGGTCAGATACGCAGTATTTT	CASAIGTGGSDTQYF
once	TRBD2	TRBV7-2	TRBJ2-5	TGTGCCAGCAGCTGGACTAGCGGGAGGGAAACCCAGTACTTC	CASSWTSGRETQYF
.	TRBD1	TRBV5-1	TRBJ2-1	TGCGCCAGCAGCCCCGGGACAGGGGTTTACAATGAGCAGTTCTTC	CASSPGTGVYNEQFF
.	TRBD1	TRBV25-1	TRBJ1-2	TGTGCCAGCAGTGGCTGGACAGGGGGGGTTGGGTATGGCTACACCTTC	CASSGWTGGVGYGYTF
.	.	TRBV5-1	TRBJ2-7	TGCGCCAGCCGCCGGGGAAGCGGAACCTACGAGCAGTACTTC	CASRRGSGTYEQYF
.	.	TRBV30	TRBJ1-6	TGTGCCTGGAGCTGGGGGGGCAACGCATATAATTCACCCCTCCACTTT	CAWSWGGNAYNSPLHF
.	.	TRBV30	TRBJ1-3	TGTGCCTGGAGCCCACAGAGCTCTGGAAACACCATATATTTT	CAWSPQSSGNTIYF
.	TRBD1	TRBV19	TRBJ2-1	TGTGCCAGTAGCCCCCGGACAGGGTCACGAAATGAGCAGTTCTTC	CASSPRTGSRNEQFF
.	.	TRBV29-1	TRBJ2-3	TGCAGCGCGAAACTAAGCACAGATACGCAGTATTTT	CSAKLSTDTQYF
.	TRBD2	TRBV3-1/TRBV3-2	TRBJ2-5	TGTGCCAGCAGCCAAGCGGGAGGAAAGACCCAGTACTTC	CASSQAGGKTQYF
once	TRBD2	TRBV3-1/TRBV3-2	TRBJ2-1	TGTGCCAGCAGACTGGGACTAGCGGGAGACAATGAGCAGTTCTTC	CASRLGLAGDNEQFF
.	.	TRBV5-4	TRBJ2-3	TGTGCCAGCAGCTTAACCGGGAGCTTCACAGATACGCAGTATTTT	CASSLTGSFTDTQYF
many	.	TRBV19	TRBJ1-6	TGTGCCAGTAGGGACAGTAATAATTCACCCCTCCACTTT	CASRDSNNSPLHF
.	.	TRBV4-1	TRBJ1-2	TGCGCCAGCAGCCAAAGGACGCAGGGGTCGGGTGGCTACACCTTC	CASSQRTQGSGGYTF
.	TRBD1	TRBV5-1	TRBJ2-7	TGCGCCAGCAGTCCCGGGACAGGGATCTACGAGCAGTACTTC	CASSPGTGIYEQYF
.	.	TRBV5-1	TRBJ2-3	TGCGCCAGCAGCTTCGCTAGCATAGGCACAGATACGCAGTATTTT	CASSFASIGTDTQYF
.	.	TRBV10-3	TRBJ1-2	TGTGCCATCAGTGACCCTTGGGGGGTGGATGGCTACACCTTC	CAISDPWGVDGYTF
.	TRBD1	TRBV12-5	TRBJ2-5	TGTGCTAGTGGAACCGGGACAGGGACCCAAGAGACCCAGTACTTC	CASGTGTGTQETQYF
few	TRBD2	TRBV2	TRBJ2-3	TGTGCCAGCAGTGTTGGCGGGAGGGGCACAGATACGCAGTATTTT	CASSVGGRGTDTQYF
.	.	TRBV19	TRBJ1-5	TGTGCCAGTAGTATAATAGACATTAGCAATCAGCCCCAGCATTTT	CASSIIDISNQPQHF
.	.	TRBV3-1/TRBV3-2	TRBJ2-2	TGTGCCAGCAAACCCCAGGGGACCGGGGAGCTGTTTTTT	CASKPQGTGELFF
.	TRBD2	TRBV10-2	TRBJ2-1	TGCGCCAGCAGTGTGGTTAGCGGGAGGAATGAGCAGTTCTTC	CASSVVSGRNEQFF
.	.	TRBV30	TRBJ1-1	TGTGCCTGGAGTGGAGGCTCAGCAATGAACACTGAAGCTTTCTTT	CAWSGGSAMNTEAFF
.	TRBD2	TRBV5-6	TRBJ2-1	TGTGCCAGCAGCACCAACCCGGGACTAGCCGTTAATGAGCAGTTCTTC	CASSTNPGLAVNEQFF
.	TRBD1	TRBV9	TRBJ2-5	TGTGCCAGCAGCCCAAGACAGGGTGGCGACCAAGAGACCCAGTACTTC	CASSPRQGGDQETQYF
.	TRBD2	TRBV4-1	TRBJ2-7	TGCGCCAGCAGCCAAGAATCTCTACTAGCGGGAGTACCCGAGCAGTACTTC	CASSQESLLAGVPEQYF
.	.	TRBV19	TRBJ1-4	TGTGCCAGTAGCCCGAAACCCAGATCTAATGAAAAACTGTTTTTT	CASSPKPRSNEKLFF
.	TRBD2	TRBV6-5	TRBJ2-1	TGTGCCAGCAGGAAGACTAGCGGGAGAAACCATGAGCAGTTCTTC	CASRKTSGRNHEQFF
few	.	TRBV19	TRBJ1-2	TGTGCCAGTAGTCCCGAAGGGAGATGGAATGGCTACACCTTC	CASSPEGRWNGYTF
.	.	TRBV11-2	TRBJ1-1	TGTGCCAGCAGCTTAGCGCGGAACACTGAAGCTTTCTTT	CASSLARNTEAFF
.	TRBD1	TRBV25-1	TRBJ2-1	TGTGCCAGCCAAGCCCCCGACAGGGTTCAGTTCTTC	CASQAPDRVQFF
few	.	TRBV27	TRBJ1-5	TGTGCCAGCAGTTTACGGGGAGCAGAGCTCAGATATAGCAATCAGCCCCAGCATTTT	CASSLRGAELRYSNQPQHF
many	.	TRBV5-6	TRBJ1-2	TGTGCCAGCAGCTTCCAAGCCTCTGGCTACACCTTC	CASSFQASGYTF
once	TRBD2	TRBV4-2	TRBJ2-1	TGTGCCAGCAGCCGTAGCGGGAGTGGGGGCAATGAGCAGTTCTTC	CASSRSGSGGNEQFF
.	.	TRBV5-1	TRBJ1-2	TGCGCCAGCGCACTAGGGGGGGGCGGCTATGGCTACACCTTC	CASALGGGGYGYTF
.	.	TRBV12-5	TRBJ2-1	TGTGCTAGTGGTTTGACACGGCTGCGGGACCCCTCCAATGAGCAGTTCTTC	CASGLTRLRDPSNEQFF
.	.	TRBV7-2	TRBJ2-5	TGTGCCAGCAGCTTAGCGAGTTCGCAGTACTTC	CASSLASSQYF
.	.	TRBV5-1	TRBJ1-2	TGCGCCAGCAGCCCCTTACAGGGTGGCTATGGCTACACCTTC	CASSPLQGGYGYTF
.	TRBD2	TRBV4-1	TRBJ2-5	TGCGCCAGCAGCCCGACTAGCGGGGGGAACCAACAAGAGACCCAGTACTTC	CASSPTSGGNQQETQYF
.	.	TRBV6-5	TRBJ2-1	TGTGCCAGCAGTTACCGGGGCTACAATGAGCAGTTCTTC	CASSYRGYNEQFF
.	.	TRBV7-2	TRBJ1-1	TGTGCCAGCAGCCCAGGGTGGGGCCAGGACACTGAAGCTTTCTTT	CASSPGWGQDTEAFF
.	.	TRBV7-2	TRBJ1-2	TGTGCCAGCAGCTCTTACAACAGGGCTGGGTATGGCTACACCTTC	CASSSYNRAGYGYTF
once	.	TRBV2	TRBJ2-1	TGTGCCAACTTAGGGGATGAGCAGTTCTTC	CANLGDEQFF
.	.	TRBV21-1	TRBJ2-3	TGTGCCAGCAGCAACCCGTTGCAGGGGCACACAGATACGCAGTATTTT	CASSNPLQGHTDTQYF
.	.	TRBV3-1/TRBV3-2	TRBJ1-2	TGTGCCAGCAGCGAACGGGATGGCTACACCTTC	CASSERDGYTF
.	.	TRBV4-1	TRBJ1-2	TGCGCCAGCAGCCAAGGTGACATTGCTAACTATGGCTACACCTTC	CASSQGDIANYGYTF
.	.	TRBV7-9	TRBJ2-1	TGTGCCAGCAGATCCACAGGGTTGGAAAATGAGCAGTTCTTC	CASRSTGLENEQFF
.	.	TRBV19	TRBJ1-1	TGTGCCAGTAGTATAGGAGCTGCAGGCGCCATGAACACTGAAGCTTTCTTT	CASSIGAAGAMNTEAFF
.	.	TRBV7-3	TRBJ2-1	TGTGCCAGCAGCTTAATAGCTAGCCCGGGGTGGAATGAGCAGTTCTTC	CASSLIASPGWNEQFF
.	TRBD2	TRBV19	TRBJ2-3	TGTGCCAGTAGTCCTCTAGCGGGAGGGAGGACAGATACGCAGTATTTT	CASSPLAGGRTDTQYF
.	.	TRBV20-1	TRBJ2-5	TGCAGTGCTAGTCTAGGATTAAGAGAGACCCAGTACTTC	CSASLGLRETQYF
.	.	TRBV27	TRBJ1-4	TGTGCCAGCAGCCCTTCCGCGGTTACGGGAAAACTGTTTTTT	CASSPSAVTGKLFF
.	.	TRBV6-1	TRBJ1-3	TGTGCCAGCAGGGAAATGGACAGTATATACTCTGGAAACACCATATATTTT	CASREMDSIYSGNTIYF
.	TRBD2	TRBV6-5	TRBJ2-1	TGTGCCAGCGGGGAGCGGGACCACACTTACAATGAGCAGTTCTTC	CASGERDHTYNEQFF
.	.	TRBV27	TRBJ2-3	TGTGCCAGCAGTTTAGAGGCCGGGGATACGCAGTATTTT	CASSLEAGDTQYF
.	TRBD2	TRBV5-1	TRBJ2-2	TGCGCCAGCAGCCCGGGGACTAGCGGGAGGGCCCTCGGCGGGGAGCTGTTTTTT	CASSPGTSGRALGGELFF